These 21 T cell receptor beta chains were all obtained from the same sample, sequenced in a study of early T cells in non-severe SARS-CoV-2 infection. TCRdb ran MiXCR on the 5' RACE reads and lists one entry per CDR3 protein. Of 70,000 to 85,000 distinct CDR3 sequences in the sample, 9.5% to 13% were seen once. The sequenced sample consisted of whole blood. All receptors derive from an adult who was a healthcare worker with PCR-confirmed SARS-CoV-2 infection or an uninfected control (not recorded which).

There are a few counts of this clonotype. This chain connects TRBV28 to TRBJ1-5, with a tentative D call TRBD1 (6 bases). There are 14 residues in the CDR3. With 10 bases removed from V and 2 bases from J, the gap between germline ends came to 15 bases. The germline V gene has CDR1 MDHEN and CDR2 SYDVKM. CDR3 residues: CAIHGGPRNQPQHF. The CDR3 coding sequence is TGTGCCATCCATGGGGGGCCCCGCAATCAGCCCCAGCATTTT. The whole variable domain, filled in from reference TRBV28 and TRBJ1-5, reads DVKVTQSSRYLVKRTGEKVFLECVQDMDHENMFWYRQDPGLGLRLIYFSYDVKMKEKGDIPEGYSVSREKKERFSLILESASTNQTSMYLCAIHGGPRNQPQHFGDGTRLSIL.

The table lists this clonotype with many counts. V is TRBV5-1 and J is TRBJ1-4; the D is unclear. Germline lookup yields CDR1 SGHRS and CDR2 YFSETQ. Between the trimmed V and J ends, which lost 4 bases and 0 bases, there was a span of 19 bases. The CDR3 is 18 amino acids. Here the CDR3 DNA reads TGCGCCAGCAGCCTTGGGCCGTTGGGCGCTGCAACTAATGAAAAACTGTTTTTT. Protein sequence: CASSLGPLGAATNEKLFF.

This clonotype was picked up a small number of times. The chain recombines TRBV11-1 with TRBJ2-1; a possible D gene is TRBD1 (5 bases). Germline values: CDR1 SGHAT, CDR2 FQDESV (reference sequence). V gave up 4 bases and J gave up 5 bases, with 18 bases separating them. CDR3 length equals 16 residues. The CDR3 DNA reads TGTGCCAGCAGCTACGTTTCAGGGTTAGGAAACAATGAGCAGTTCTTC. As protein: CASSYVSGLGNNEQFF. Complete variable domain (other parts from reference TRBV11-1 and TRBJ2-1): EAEVAQSPRYKITEKSQAVAFWCDPISGHATLYWYRQILGQGPELLVQFQDESVVDDSQLPKDRFSAERLKGVDSTLKIQPAELGDSAMYLCASSYVSGLGNNEQFFGPGTRLTVL.

This clonotype was found many times. The rearrangement joins TRBV4-2 to TRBJ2-5, with D uncertain. This CDR3 has 13 amino acids. Germline V CDR1 and CDR2: LGHNA, YNFKEQ. V was cut by 0 bases and J by 5 bases, with 7 bases left in between. CDR3 protein: CASSQEVSETQYF. The CDR3 DNA reads as TGTGCCAGCAGCCAAGAGGTTTCGGAGACCCAGTACTTC.

This clonotype has a handful of counts. The chain combines TRBV10-3 with TRBJ2-2; 7 nucleotides align to TRBD1. Germline V CDR1 and CDR2: ENHRY, SYGVKD. The CDR3 totals 16 residues. J was trimmed by 2 bases and V by 8 bases; bases with no gene match: 11. In nucleotides, the CDR3 is TGTGCCATCGACGCTCAGGCAGGGGGTAACACCGGGGAGCTGTTTTTT. Translating it yields CAIDAQAGGNTGELFF.

This clonotype was seen many times. This chain joins TRBV29-1 and TRBJ2-5, with D tentatively TRBD1 (6 bases). The CDR3 sequence is 12 residues long. Germline-derived CDR1 and CDR2 are SQVTM and ANQGSEA. V was cut by 6 bases and J by 3 bases, with 11 bases left in between. The CDR3 bases are TGCAGCGTGTACGCAGGGGAAGAGACCCAGTACTTC. The encoded protein is CSVYAGEETQYF.

This clonotype was seen a handful of times. This chain joins TRBV10-3 and TRBJ2-1, with 8 bases lining up with TRBD1. Losses at the gene ends were 3 bases for V and 7 bases for J; bases not matched to a gene: 5. The germline gives CDR1 ENHRY, CDR2 SYGVKD. This CDR3 has 14 amino acids. CDR3 sequence reads: CAISDFDRGNEQFF. CDR3 DNA sequence: TGTGCCATCAGTGACTTCGACAGGGGTAATGAGCAGTTCTTC.

This clonotype was seen repeatedly, ten times or more. The chain links TRBV11-2 to TRBJ2-2; TRBD1 matches at 9 bases. This CDR3 comprises 17 residues. CDR1 and CDR2 (germline): SGHAT, FQNNGV. The junction had 11 bases not matched to a gene; V was cut back by 4 bases and J by 5 bases. The CDR3 DNA reads TGTGCCAGCAGCTGGGTCCCGGGACAGGGAAGTACCGGGGAGCTGTTTTTT. It translates to CASSWVPGQGSTGELFF.

This clonotype was observed many times. V is TRBV2 and J is TRBJ2-1, with TRBD2 identical over 12 bases. The V segment lost 1 base and the J segment 9 bases; nucleotides outside the gene matches: 4. CDR3 size: 15 residues. In germline, CDR1 is SNHLY, CDR2 FYNNEI. DNA for the CDR3: TGTGCCAGCAGTGAAGTCCTAGCGGGAGGGAGTGAGCAGTTCTTC. As protein: CASSEVLAGGSEQFF. Together with reference TRBV2 and TRBJ2-1, the CDR3 gives the full variable domain: EPEVTQTPSHQVTQMGQEVILRCVPISNHLYFYWYRQILGQKVEFLVSFYNNEISEKSEIFDDQFSVERPDGSNFTLKIRSTKLEDSAMYFCASSEVLAGGSEQFFGPGTRLTVL.

This clonotype was recorded many times. The V gene is TRBV20-1, the J gene TRBJ2-7, with D tentatively TRBD1 or TRBD2 (5 bases each). The CDR3 is 14 residues long. Germline V CDR1 and CDR2: DFQATT, SNEGSKA (reference sequence). The V gene lost 1 base and the J gene lost 2 bases, with 12 bases spanning the gap. As DNA, the CDR3 is TGCAGTGCTAGAGCTCGGGGCTTGGCCTACGAGCAGTACTTC. This sequence encodes CSARARGLAYEQYF.

This clonotype was seen many times. The chain recombines TRBV7-2 with TRBJ2-1, with a tentative D call TRBD1 (6 bases). The CDR3 totals 15 residues. CDR1 is SGHTA, CDR2 FQGNSA, per germline. The ends were cut back, 1 base at V and 2 bases at J, with 9 bases in the middle. CDR3 DNA: TGTGCCAGCAGCTTAGTAGGGGGAGCCTACAATGAGCAGTTCTTC. It codes for CASSLVGGAYNEQFF.

This clonotype came up many times. The chain carries TRBV12-3 or TRBV12-4 and TRBJ2-3; 14 nucleotides agree with TRBD2. V shed 6 bases, J shed 7 bases, and the junction held 6 bases outside the gene matches. The CDR3 has 15 residues. The CDR3 DNA reads as TGTGCCAGCAGACCTCGGACTAGCGGGGGGCATACGCAGTATTTT. It translates to CASRPRTSGGHTQYF.

The sample holds many counts of this clonotype. This chain uses TRBV30 with TRBJ2-5, with TRBD2 as a possible D gene (7 bases). CDR1 and CDR2 from the germline V gene are GTSNPN and SVGIG (reference sequence). V shed 0 bases and J shed 1 base, with 12 bases lying between them. The CDR3 consists of 15 residues. As DNA, the CDR3 is TGTGCCTGGAGTGTAGACGGGGGGCCCCAAGAGACCCAGTACTTC. Its translation is CAWSVDGGPQETQYF.

This clonotype was seen ten or more times. The chain is built from TRBV5-6 and TRBJ1-1, with D uncertain. Trimming removed 4 bases from V and 0 bases from J, with 16 bases in between. CDR3 length equals 16 residues. The V gene's germline CDR1 is SGHDT and CDR2 YYEEEE. CDR3 DNA sequence: TGTGCCAGCAGCACCTCTATATTGGCGGTGAACACTGAAGCTTTCTTT. Translated, it gives CASSTSILAVNTEAFF.

This clonotype showed up many times. V gene TRBV20-1 combines with J gene TRBJ1-1, with D hard to call. There are 13 residues in the CDR3. Trimming stripped 3 bases from V and 1 base from J, with 9 bases between. From germline, CDR1 is DFQATT and CDR2 SNEGSKA (reference sequence). In DNA form, the CDR3 reads TGCAGTGCTAGGGCCCCAACGAACACTGAAGCTTTCTTT. This codes for CSARAPTNTEAFF.

This chain joins TRBV4-1 and TRBJ2-2; unclear D gene. Germline loops: CDR1 MGHRA, CDR2 YSYEKL. Trimming stripped 5 bases from V and 6 bases from J, with 22 bases between. The CDR3 has 17 residues. The CDR3 DNA reads as TGCGCCAGCAGCGGCTACCACACTCGAGTATCACCCGGGGAGCTGTTTTTT. Its protein is CASSGYHTRVSPGELFF.

Ten or more counts support this clonotype. The chain has TRBV25-1 and TRBJ1-6; 9 bases map to TRBD1. This CDR3 is built from 17 residues. Trimming at V came to 5 bases and at J to 5 bases, leaving 10 bases not matched to a gene. Germline V CDR1 and CDR2: MGHDK, SYGVNS. The CDR3 is CASSPQARTGDNSPLHF. Here the CDR3 DNA reads TGTGCCAGCAGTCCGCAAGCCCGGACAGGGGATAATTCACCCCTCCACTTT.

The CDR3 reads CASSYSSSGNTIYF. CDR3 DNA sequence: TGTGCCAGCAGTTATAGCAGCTCTGGAAACACCATATATTTT. This chain connects TRBV6-6 to TRBJ1-3; D is ambiguous. The length of the CDR3 is 14 residues. Germline values: CDR1 MNHNY, CDR2 SVGAGI (reference sequence). The V gene lost 3 bases and the J gene lost 0 bases, with 6 bases spanning the gap.

As DNA, the CDR3 is TGTGCCAGCAGCCCCAAGTCTAATTCACCCCTCCACTTT. This sequence encodes CASSPKSNSPLHF. The V gene is TRBV28, the J gene TRBJ1-6; no clear D. The germline gives CDR1 MDHEN, CDR2 SYDVKM. CDR3 length: 13 residues. Trimming removed 6 bases at V and 6 bases at J, with 9 bases between.

V and J are TRBV28 and TRBJ1-4; D unresolved. Germline CDR1 and CDR2: MDHEN and SYDVKM. This CDR3 contains 12 residues. The V gene lost 2 bases and the J gene lost 3 bases, with 1 base spanning the gap. The CDR3 DNA sequence: TGTGCCAGCAGTTTACCTAATGAAAAACTGTTTTTT. It yields the protein CASSLPNEKLFF.

The V gene is TRBV12-3 or TRBV12-4, the J gene TRBJ2-7; D is uncertain. V was pared by 8 bases and J by 4 bases, with 15 bases between. CDR3 length equals 13 residues. The CDR3 sequence: CASSLLLQYEQYF. The CDR3 bases are TGTGCCAGCTCCCTCCTCCTACAATACGAGCAGTACTTC.